Listed below are T cell receptor beta chains from one sample, sequenced in a study of beta chain features in type 1 diabetes. This table comes from immunoSEQ multiplex PCR, and its TCRdb copy is limited to in-frame clones, with some not included. The profile shows 85,000 to 110,000 clones, approximately 30% of them singletons. The sequenced sample was central memory CD4+ T cells from blood. These receptors came from a young woman with type 1 diabetes. Each CDR3 is given with its conserved first and last residue. D genes are given only for firm matches. The size of a clone is reported for some rows only, either as once, few or many, or as a class for expanded clones.

v_call,clone_size,d_call,j_call,cdr3_aa,cdr3_nt
TRBV7-8,.,.,TRBJ2-5,CASSLTWRRWQETQYF,TGTGCCAGCAGCTTAACCTGGCGGCGTTGGCAGGAGACCCAGTACTTC
TRBV9,.,.,TRBJ2-3,CASSVDRGTQYF,TGTGCCAGCAGCGTAGACCGGGGTACGCAGTATTTT
TRBV5-4,.,.,TRBJ1-1,CASSPKLQGRTEAFF,TGTGCCAGCAGCCCCAAACTACAGGGTAGGACTGAAGCTTTCTTT
TRBV28,few,TRBD1,TRBJ2-2,CASSLRQGFGELFF,TGTGCCAGCAGCCTAAGACAGGGGTTCGGGGAGCTGTTTTTT
TRBV7-9,.,TRBD2,TRBJ2-1,CASSLGRGLAGGGYNEQFF,TGTGCCAGCAGCTTAGGGAGAGGTCTAGCGGGAGGTGGCTACAATGAGCAGTTCTTC
TRBV11-2,few,.,TRBJ1-2,CASSLERGSGYGYTF,TGTGCCAGCAGCTTAGAGCGGGGATCCGGCTATGGCTACACCTTC
TRBV14,few,TRBD2,TRBJ2-2,CASSHLAGGVTGELFF,TGTGCCAGCAGCCACCTAGCGGGAGGCGTCACCGGGGAGCTGTTTTTT
TRBV5-1,few,TRBD1,TRBJ1-2,CASSLGADRGRSGYTF,TGCGCCAGCAGCTTGGGGGCCGACAGGGGGCGAAGTGGCTACACCTTC
TRBV27,.,.,TRBJ1-2,CASRSEWAAALYGYTF,TGTGCCAGCAGATCAGAGTGGGCAGCAGCACTCTATGGCTACACCTTC
TRBV30,few,TRBD1,TRBJ1-4,CASGTGNSLWEKLFF,TGTGCCTCCGGGACAGGGAATTCTCTTTGGGAAAAACTGTTTTTT
TRBV19,few,TRBD1,TRBJ1-2,CASSIDRTGGGYTF,TGTGCCAGTAGTATAGATCGGACAGGGGGTGGCTACACCTTC
TRBV7-2,once,.,TRBJ2-1,CASSLAPSNEQFF,TGTGCCAGCAGCTTAGCCCCGTCTAATGAGCAGTTCTTC
TRBV7-2,.,.,TRBJ2-3,CASATARGDTDTQYF,TGTGCCAGCGCCACGGCCAGGGGGGACACAGATACGCAGTATTTT
TRBV5-1,.,TRBD1,TRBJ2-1,CASSTGQGMNEQFF,TGCGCCAGCAGCACGGGACAGGGTATGAATGAGCAGTTCTTC
TRBV6-1,few,TRBD1,TRBJ1-5,CASRRQGESNQPQHF,TGTGCCAGCAGGAGACAGGGGGAGAGCAATCAGCCCCAGCATTTT
TRBV19,.,TRBD1,TRBJ2-5,CASSIRDSAYQETQYF,TGTGCCAGTAGTATCCGGGACAGTGCGTACCAAGAGACCCAGTACTTC
TRBV15,few,.,TRBJ2-3,CATSSDGGTDTQYF,TGTGCCACCAGCTCAGATGGAGGGACAGATACGCAGTATTTT
TRBV9,.,TRBD1,TRBJ1-1,CASSVEGQGLTEAFF,TGTGCCAGCAGCGTAGAGGGACAGGGGTTGACTGAAGCTTTCTTT
TRBV5-6,.,.,TRBJ2-5,CASSPVLSGGTQYF,TGTGCCAGCAGCCCCGTCCTTTCAGGAGGGACCCAGTACTTC
TRBV7-9,.,.,TRBJ2-1,CASSLIRGALYNEQFF,TGTGCCAGCAGCCTGATCAGGGGGGCCTTATACAATGAGCAGTTCTTC
TRBV11-3,few,TRBD2,TRBJ2-1,CASSLDGVGTSDNEQFF,TGTGCCAGCAGCTTAGATGGGGTTGGGACTAGCGACAATGAGCAGTTCTTC
TRBV29-1,few,TRBD1,TRBJ1-2,CSVDTGTGDYYGYTF,TGCAGCGTTGATACCGGGACAGGTGACTACTATGGCTACACCTTC
TRBV7-2,few,.,TRBJ1-1,CASSSLSEGPEAFF,TGTGCCAGCAGCTCCCTATCGGAGGGACCTGAAGCTTTCTTT
TRBV27,few,TRBD2,TRBJ2-5,CASSPQVREVMGTQYF,TGTGCCAGCAGTCCCCAGGTGCGGGAGGTCATGGGGACCCAGTACTTC
TRBV2,few,.,TRBJ2-1,CASRPGSSYNEQFF,TGTGCCAGCAGGCCGGGGAGCTCCTACAATGAGCAGTTCTTC
TRBV7-9,few,.,TRBJ2-5,CASSSWDFQETQYF,TGTGCCAGCAGCTCTTGGGACTTCCAAGAGACCCAGTACTTC
TRBV7-2,few,.,TRBJ1-5,CASSLGTENQPQHF,TGTGCCAGCAGCTTAGGGACAGAGAATCAGCCCCAGCATTTT
TRBV5-1,few,TRBD1,TRBJ1-1,CASSLGTGGTEAFF,TGCGCCAGCAGCTTGGGGACAGGGGGCACTGAAGCTTTCTTT